Described below is a single TCR beta chain sequence and its context. What it recognizes is unknown. This CDR3 comprises 11 residues. CDR1 is KGHDR, CDR2 SFDVKD, per germline. Trimming cost V 3 bases and J 8 bases, with 3 bases left between them. The assay was immunoSEQ multiplex PCR, and TCRdb's table has in-frame clones only and misses some. Found here are 350,000 to 450,000 clones, 80% to 90% of them singletons; the top ten hold approximately 3.6%. The data stem from a study of Ad26.COV2.S vaccination and SARS-CoV-2 variants. Overall study context: Ad26.COV2.S shots went into the muscle once or twice, 56 days apart.

Stated treatment: around 19 received Ad26.COV2.S at low or high dose, single or two shots; 5 received placebo; per-sample allocation not given. It was on day 63 after the first vaccine or placebo injection that samples were taken. Adults aged 18-55 years in Boston included the donor. Ad26.COV2.S expressed prefusion-stabilized spike from the original Wuhan strain. Findings and limits, study-wide: Reportedly, spike-specific CD8+ and CD4+ T cell responses achieved substantial breadth once vaccination had taken place.

The receptor was derived from a person aged 18 to 59 who received the Ad26.COV2.S COVID-19 vaccine or a placebo. The source was peripheral blood, collected in a trial of Ad26.COV2.S vaccine versus placebo. This chain connects TRBV24-1 to TRBJ2-2; D not resolved. In nucleotides, the CDR3 is TGTGCCACCAGTGATCGAGGGGAGCTGTTTTTT. It codes for CATSDRGELFF.